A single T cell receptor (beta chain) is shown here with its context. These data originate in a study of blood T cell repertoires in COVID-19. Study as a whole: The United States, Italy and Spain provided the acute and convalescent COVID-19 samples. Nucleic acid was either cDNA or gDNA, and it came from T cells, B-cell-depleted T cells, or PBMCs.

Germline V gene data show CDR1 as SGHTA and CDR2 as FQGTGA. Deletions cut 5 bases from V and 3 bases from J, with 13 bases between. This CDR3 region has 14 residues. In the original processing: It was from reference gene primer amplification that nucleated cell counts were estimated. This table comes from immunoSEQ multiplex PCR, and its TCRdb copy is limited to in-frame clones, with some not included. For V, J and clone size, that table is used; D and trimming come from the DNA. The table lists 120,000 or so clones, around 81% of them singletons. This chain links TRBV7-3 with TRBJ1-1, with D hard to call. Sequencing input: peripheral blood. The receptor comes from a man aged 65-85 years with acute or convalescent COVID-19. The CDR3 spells CASSPRMGDTEAFF. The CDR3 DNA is TGTGCCAGCAGCCCGCGAATGGGCGACACTGAAGCTTTCTTT. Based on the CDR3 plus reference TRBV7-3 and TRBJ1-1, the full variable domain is GAGVSQTPSNKVTEKGKYVELRCDPISGHTALYWYRQSLGQGPEFLIYFQGTGAADDSGLPNDRFFAVRPEGSVSTLKIQRTERGDSAVYLCASSPRMGDTEAFFGQGTRLTVV.